This TCR beta chain emerged from a study of blood T cell repertoires in COVID-19. Study-level information: Italy, Spain and the United States were the sources of the convalescent and acute COVID-19 samples.

The assay was immunoSEQ multiplex PCR, and TCRdb's table has in-frame clones only and misses some. Of over 110,000 clones detected, around 88% appear once; the ten largest clones hold 28%. This clone appeared a single time. Germline V CDR1 and CDR2: KGHSH, LQKENI. The CDR3 consists of 16 residues. V lost 3 bases, J lost 2 bases, and 15 bases lay in between. The chain couples TRBV18 to TRBJ2-3; D may be TRBD2 (6 bases). Sequencing was carried out using peripheral blood. The TCR originated in a human donor in a cohort sampled during active COVID-19. The CDR3 region is CASSPQGGSLTDTQYF. CDR3 bases: TGTGCCAGCTCACCCCAGGGAGGCAGCCTCACAGATACGCAGTATTTT.